This TCR beta chain was sequenced in a study of CD8 T cells in Susac syndrome. Looking at the study overall: Within the group of sequenced Susac syndrome patients, roughly 6 had active disease and 8 or 9 were in remission.

Study-level results: Regarding the TCR sequencing and HLA analysis, the study admitted that a relatively small number of individuals were involved.

A word on this clonotype: Its antigen remains unknown.

Sequencing of TCR beta, carried out with a high-throughput approach, was applied to CD8+ and CD4+ T cells from the blood. The authors reverse transcribed roughly 0.5 to 1 ug RNA with random hexamers. TCRdb used MiXCR to reprocess the immunoSEQ multiplex PCR reads, holding one entry per CDR3 protein. The table includes about 180,000 distinct CDR3 sequences, around 94% detected once. The CDR3 runs to 11 residues. V shed 6 bases, J shed 13 bases, and the junction held 5 bases outside the gene matches. V gene TRBV12-3 or TRBV12-4 combines with J gene TRBJ2-4, with 8 bases fitting TRBD1. The sequencing input was CD4+ T cells from PBMCs. This clonotype was obtained from a human donor with Susac syndrome. The CDR3 region is CASSHRGEQYF. Written as DNA, the CDR3 is TGTGCCAGCAGCCACAGGGGGGAACAGTACTTC.